This T cell receptor beta chain was sequenced in a study of post-analysis software for immune sequencing data. As to this clonotype: The antigen is undetermined.

Germline CDR1 is MNHNY and CDR2 is SVGAGI (reference sequence). The ends lost 0 bases at V and 3 bases at J; junction bases unmatched: 2. This CDR3 spans 16 amino acids. Carried by the TCR beta cDNA libraries were unique molecular identifiers. T cells, roughly 0.9 to 11 million of them, yielded approximately 530,000 cDNA molecules. Each CDR3 protein is one row after TCRdb ran MiXCR on the PCR reads. The sample has approximately 460,000 distinct CDR3 sequences, around 40% seen once. Study-level findings and limits: There were a handful of TRBV segments more frequent in patients than controls, and TRBV5-6, TRBV5-1 and TRBV20-1 were among them. Controls' normalized Chao1 diversity significantly exceeded that of multiple sclerosis patients.

The origin of this receptor is a girl aged 10-17 years with multiple sclerosis. V usage is TRBV6-6 and J usage is TRBJ2-1, with 10 bases matching TRBD2. Sequencing used blood. CDR3 sequence: CASSYSWTSGYNEQFF. The CDR3 DNA sequence: TGTGCCAGCAGTTACTCCTGGACTAGCGGCTACAATGAGCAGTTCTTC.